This entry lists 29 T cell receptor beta chains sequenced from one sample in a study of cytomegalovirus exposure and HLA in healthy donors. 60 Vbeta and 13 Jbeta primers were used in PCR. This table comes from immunoSEQ multiplex PCR, and its TCRdb copy is limited to in-frame clones, with some not included. Here the sample spans 95,000 to 110,000 clones, around 77% being singletons. The sequencing input was PBMCs. Source of these receptors: a male donor in good health and CMV-seronegative.

This rearrangement joins TRBV5-4 to TRBJ2-1, with TRBD2 identical over 11 bases. V gave up 0 bases and J gave up 6 bases; unmatched junction bases: 5. This CDR3 has 16 residues. Looked up from germline, CDR1 is SGHNT and CDR2 is YYREEE (reference sequence). The CDR3 DNA is TGTGCCAGCAGCTTGGATCCTAGCGGGAGGCGCAATGAGCAGTTCTTC. As protein: CASSLDPSGRRNEQFF.

The rearrangement uses TRBV6-1 and TRBJ2-5; no definite D call. This CDR3 contains 11 residues. Trimming cost V 4 bases and J 3 bases, with 3 bases left between them. Germline lookup yields CDR1 MNHNS and CDR2 SASEGT. The CDR3 sequence: CASSAKETQYF. In nucleotides, the CDR3 is TGTGCCAGCAGTGCTAAAGAGACCCAGTACTTC.

The genes are TRBV29-1 and TRBJ1-2; D might be TRBD1 (6 bases). The CDR3 runs 12 residues. V was cut by 6 bases and J by 8 bases, with 16 bases left in between. Per germline, CDR1 SQVTM and CDR2 ANQGSEA. The CDR3, as DNA: TGCAGCGTCAAATCAGGGGTTGAGGGCTACACCTTC. Protein: CSVKSGVEGYTF.

The genes are TRBV9 and TRBJ2-3; D ambiguous. CDR1 SGDLS and CDR2 YYNGEE come from the germline V gene. This CDR3 spans 14 amino acids. Trimming removed 0 bases from V and 0 bases from J, with 5 bases in between. DNA of the CDR3: TGTGCCAGCAGCGTAGGGAGTAGCACAGATACGCAGTATTTT. Amino acid sequence: CASSVGSSTDTQYF.

This clone was counted a few times. Mismatch with germline at one junction end may stem from a read error. V and J are TRBV5-4 and TRBJ1-1; D unresolved. Germline V CDR1 and CDR2: SGHNT, YYREEE (reference sequence). This CDR3 has 11 amino acids. CDR3 nucleotide sequence: TGTGCCAGCAGCTCTTACACAGAAGCTTTCTTT. Amino acids: CASSSYTEAFF.

The genes are TRBV28 and TRBJ2-1; TRBD2 agrees at 9 bases. CDR3 length equals 15 residues. Trimming removed 6 bases from V and 4 bases from J; junction bases left unmatched: 7. Germline CDR1 reads MDHEN; CDR2 reads SYDVKM. Written as DNA, the CDR3 is TGTGCCAGCAGCCGAACTAGCGGGTCATACAATGAGCAGTTCTTC. This sequence encodes CASSRTSGSYNEQFF.

This chain uses TRBV5-1 with TRBJ1-1; maybe TRBD1 (6 bases). CDR1 and CDR2 from the germline V gene are SGHRS and YFSETQ. V dropped 4 bases and J dropped 4 bases, with 14 bases sitting between them. This CDR3 contains 14 residues. CDR3 region: CASSGRGTGTEAFF. Here the CDR3 DNA reads TGCGCCAGCAGCGGGAGGGGGACGGGCACTGAAGCTTTCTTT.

With regard to this clone: The junction and the germline gene differ at one end; a read error may be behind it. The rearrangement uses TRBV7-9 and TRBJ2-1, with D uncertain. The V gene's germline CDR1 is SEHNR and CDR2 FQNEAQ (reference sequence). There are 13 residues in the CDR3. The CDR3 nucleotides are TGTTCCAGCAGCTTGGTTAGTCGCGATGAGCAGTTCTTC. Its translation: CSSSLVSRDEQFF.

The chain employs TRBV13 and TRBJ2-5; TRBD2 matches at 10 bases. Matching the DNA end better, TRBJ2-7 makes the J call doubtful. This CDR3 region has 14 residues. Germline CDR1 PRHDT, CDR2 FYEKMQ (reference sequence). The CDR3 coding sequence is TGTGCCAGCAGCTTAGGGACTAGCGGGTACGAGCAGTACTTC. It specifies CASSLGTSGYEQYF.

The chain uses TRBV21-1 and TRBJ2-1; the table calls TRBD2, which could not be checked here. TRBV21-1 is reported as a pseudogene. The CDR3 covers 14 residues. The DNA of the CDR3 is TGTGCCAGCAACGGGGGAAGGGAATATAATGAGCAGTTCTTC. Protein: CASNGGREYNEQFF.

This clone has only one observation. The V gene is TRBV30, the J gene TRBJ1-6, with D possibly matching TRBD1 (5 bases). V gave up 2 bases and J gave up 14 bases, with 16 bases separating them. Germline assignment: CDR1 GTSNPN and CDR2 SVGIG (reference sequence). This CDR3 is built from 13 residues. This chain's CDR3 is CAWSRQGVQALHF. The CDR3 nucleotides are TGTGCCTGGAGTCGTCAAGGGGTACAGGCCCTCCACTTT.

The chain is built from TRBV6-1 and TRBJ2-3; 7 nucleotides line up with TRBD2. Unmatched junction bases numbered 12, after V lost 2 bases and J lost 4 bases. The V gene's germline CDR1 is MNHNS and CDR2 SASEGT. This CDR3 comprises 17 residues. Here the CDR3 DNA reads TGTGCCAGCAGTGAATGGGGGGGGGTAGGGTCGGCAGATACGCAGTATTTT. This sequence encodes CASSEWGGVGSADTQYF.

This chain uses TRBV4-1 with TRBJ2-3; the D is unclear. In germline, CDR1 is MGHRA, CDR2 YSYEKL. The ends were cut back, 2 bases at V and 1 base at J, with 7 bases in the middle. The CDR3 has 14 residues. For the CDR3, the DNA is TGCGCCAGCAGCCAACCACTTCGCACAGATACGCAGTATTTT. Protein product: CASSQPLRTDTQYF.

The V call is TRBV30, the J call TRBJ1-2; maybe TRBD1 (5 bases). The V end was cut by 4 bases, the J end by 2 bases, with 14 bases between. There are 14 residues in the CDR3. Looked up from germline, CDR1 is GTSNPN and CDR2 is SVGIG (reference sequence). The CDR3 DNA follows: TGTGCCTGGATGTTCGGGGGAGGGAACTATGGCTACACCTTC. Encoded protein: CAWMFGGGNYGYTF.

This chain connects TRBV27 to TRBJ2-7; no definite D call. This CDR3 spans 13 amino acids. The germline V gene has CDR1 MNHEY and CDR2 SMNVEV (reference sequence). The germline V and J ends were trimmed by 3 bases and 5 bases, with 11 bases remaining between them. The DNA for the CDR3 is TGTGCCAGCAGTTTGCGGCAGTCCGACGAGCAGTACTTC. It translates to CASSLRQSDEQYF.

The CDR3 bases are TGTGCCAGCAGTGGAAGACGGACAGGGTTTGTATCACCCCTCCACTTT. The encoded protein is CASSGRRTGFVSPLHF. V usage is TRBV4-2 and J usage is TRBJ1-6; 8 nucleotides agree with TRBD1. The V gene end was trimmed by 6 bases and the J gene end by 10 bases; junction bases not matched to a gene: 14. The germline gives CDR1 LGHNA, CDR2 YNFKEQ. This CDR3 is 16 amino acids long.

This clone was observed a few times. The chain couples TRBV7-7 to TRBJ2-7; 10 bases map to TRBD2. V shed 5 bases, J shed 6 bases, and the junction held 7 bases outside the gene matches. Germline V gives CDR1 SSHAT, CDR2 FNYEAQ (reference sequence). This CDR3 has 14 amino acids. CDR3 protein: CASSASGSGSEQYF. DNA of the CDR3: TGTGCCAGCAGCGCTAGCGGGAGTGGTAGCGAGCAGTACTTC.

There are a few counts of this clone. This rearrangement joins TRBV7-7 to TRBJ1-1; D gene uncertain. From germline, CDR1 is SSHAT and CDR2 FNYEAQ (reference sequence). The CDR3 covers 13 residues. The V end was cut by 3 bases, the J end by 2 bases, with 7 bases between. CDR3 amino acids: CASSLQVNTEAFF. DNA for the CDR3: TGTGCCAGCAGCTTGCAGGTTAACACTGAAGCTTTCTTT.

This sequence joins TRBV7-9 and TRBJ1-1; 8 bases agree with TRBD1. The length of the CDR3 is 16 residues. CDR1 is SEHNR and CDR2 is FQNEAQ in the germline V gene (reference sequence). J was trimmed by 1 base and V by 5 bases; bases with no gene match: 9. DNA of the CDR3: TGTGCCAGCAGCCACCGATCGACAGGGGCGAACACTGAAGCTTTCTTT. Amino acids: CASSHRSTGANTEAFF. Complete variable domain (other parts from reference TRBV7-9 and TRBJ1-1): DTGVSQNPRHKITKRGQNVTFRCDPISEHNRLYWYRQTLGQGPEFLTYFQNEAQLEKSRLLSDRFSAERPKGSFSTLEIQRTEQGDSAMYLCASSHRSTGANTEAFFGQGTRLTVV.

The V call is TRBV6-6, the J call TRBJ2-7; maybe TRBD1 (6 bases). CDR3 length: 16 amino acids. V lost 0 bases to trimming and J lost 7 bases, with 19 bases between them. Germline lookup yields CDR1 MNHNY and CDR2 SVGAGI (reference sequence). The CDR3 bases are TGTGCCAGCAGTTACTCGGACAGCTCGCGCTCGTATGAGCAGTACTTC. It translates to CASSYSDSSRSYEQYF.

This chain uses TRBV7-8 with TRBJ2-7; 10 nucleotides line up with TRBD1. Trimming removed 5 bases from V and 5 bases from J; junction bases left unmatched: 6. This CDR3 contains 14 residues. Germline V gene data show CDR1 as SGHVS and CDR2 as FQNEAQ. CDR3 in amino acids: CASSIRDRGDEQYF. The CDR3 DNA reads as TGTGCCAGCAGCATCCGGGACAGGGGTGACGAGCAGTACTTC.

The rearrangement links TRBV7-7 to TRBJ2-5; 8 bases line up with TRBD2. CDR1 is SSHAT and CDR2 is FNYEAQ in the germline V gene (reference sequence). V trimming: 2 bases; J trimming: 5 bases; junction bases outside the gene matches: 10. The CDR3 runs to 16 residues. The CDR3 DNA follows: TGTGCCAGCAGCTTAATGGGAGCGGGAGTCTTGGAGACCCAGTACTTC. Translating gives CASSLMGAGVLETQYF. Full variable domain (missing parts from reference TRBV7-7 and TRBJ2-5): GAGVSQSPRYKVTKRGQDVTLRCDPISSHATLYWYQQALGQGPEFLTYFNYEAQPDKSGLPSDRFSAERPEGSISTLTIQRTEQRDSAMYRCASSLMGAGVLETQYFGPGTRLLVL.

The table lists this clone with a few counts. Other DNA sequences in the sample encode the same CDR3. The CDR3 reads CASSQDGVRGAFF. The CDR3 DNA is TGTGCCAGCAGCCAAGATGGTGTCAGGGGAGCTTTCTTT. The J gene is TRBJ1-1, the V gene TRBV14; TRBD1 is a possible D gene (6 bases). CDR3 length: 13 amino acids. The germline V gene encodes CDR1 SGHDN and CDR2 FVKESK. V shed 0 bases and J shed 10 bases, with 12 bases lying between them.

This chain connects TRBV11-3 to TRBJ2-3, with 8 bases identical to TRBD2. V shed 2 bases, J shed 6 bases, and the junction held 4 bases outside the gene matches. The length of the CDR3 is 14 residues. Germline V CDR1 and CDR2: SGHNT, YENEEA. CDR3 DNA: TGTGCCAGCAGCTTAACCAGCGGGAGTGATACGCAGTATTTT. Amino acid sequence: CASSLTSGSDTQYF.

This rearrangement joins TRBV12-5 to TRBJ2-1, with 7 bases lining up with TRBD2. This CDR3 comprises 15 residues. The V segment lost 2 bases and the J segment 9 bases; nucleotides outside the gene matches: 10. Germline assignment: CDR1 LGHNT and CDR2 FRNRAP. The CDR3 DNA sequence: TGTGCTAGTGGTTTGCACGCGGGAGTACCGGGTGAGCAGTTCTTC. The encoded protein is CASGLHAGVPGEQFF. The full variable domain, with the rest looked up from reference TRBV12-5 and TRBJ2-1, is DARVTQTPRHKVTEMGQEVTMRCQPILGHNTVFWYRQTMMQGLELLAYFRNRAPLDDSGMPKDRFSAEMPDATLATLKIQPSEPRDSAVYFCASGLHAGVPGEQFFGPGTRLTVL.

The rearrangement uses TRBV27 and TRBJ2-2, with 8 bases identical to TRBD2. With 6 bases clipped from V and 8 bases from J, the junction kept 11 bases outside the gene matches. The CDR3 length is 15 residues. Germline-derived CDR1 and CDR2 are MNHEY and SMNVEV (reference sequence). CDR3: CASRFFSGTAGELFF. The DNA for the CDR3 is TGTGCCAGCAGATTTTTTAGCGGGACGGCGGGGGAGCTGTTTTTT.

The rearrangement uses TRBV11-2 and TRBJ1-2; D perhaps matches TRBD1 (6 bases). Germline CDR1 SGHAT, CDR2 FQNNGV. CDR3 length equals 15 residues. Trimming took 5 bases from V and 7 from J, leaving 20 bases between them. This chain's CDR3 is CASSRTASPGGGYTF. In nucleotides, the CDR3 is TGTGCCAGCAGCCGGACAGCCTCGCCGGGGGGTGGCTACACCTTC.

The chain uses TRBV5-4 and TRBJ2-3; 11 nucleotides agree with TRBD2. With 5 bases clipped from V and 0 bases from J, the junction kept 2 bases outside the gene matches. This CDR3 region has 15 residues. CDR1 is SGHNT and CDR2 is YYREEE in the germline V gene (reference sequence). The CDR3 sequence is CASRLAGGSTDTQYF. CDR3 in DNA: TGTGCCAGCAGATTAGCGGGAGGGAGCACAGATACGCAGTATTTT.

The chain joins TRBV19 to TRBJ1-1; D ambiguous. Trimming left V 6 bases short and J 10 bases short, with 21 bases between. CDR1 and CDR2 (germline): LNHDA, SQIVND (reference sequence). CDR3 size: 14 residues. CDR3 nucleotide sequence: TGTGCCAGTAGCCAACGGGCGGGTTCCATAACAGCTTTCTTT. It translates to CASSQRAGSITAFF.